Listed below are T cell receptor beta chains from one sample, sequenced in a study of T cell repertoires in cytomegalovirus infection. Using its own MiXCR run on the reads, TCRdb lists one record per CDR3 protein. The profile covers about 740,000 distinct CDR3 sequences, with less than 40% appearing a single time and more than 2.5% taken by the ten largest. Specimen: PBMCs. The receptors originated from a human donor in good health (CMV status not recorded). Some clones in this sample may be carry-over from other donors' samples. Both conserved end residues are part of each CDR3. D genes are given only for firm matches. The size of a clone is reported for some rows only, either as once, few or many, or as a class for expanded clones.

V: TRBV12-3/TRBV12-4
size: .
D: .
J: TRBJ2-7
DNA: TGTGCCAGCAGGGGGATGGCATACCCCTACGAGCAGTACTTC
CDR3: CASRGMAYPYEQYF

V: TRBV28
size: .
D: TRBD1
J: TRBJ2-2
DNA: TGTGCCAGCAGTAGCCGCCACCAAGACAGGGGGAGGGACACCGGGGAGCTGTTTTTT
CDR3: CASSSRHQDRGRDTGELFF

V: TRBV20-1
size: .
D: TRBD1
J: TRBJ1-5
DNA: TGCAGTGCTAAGGTTGGGACAGGGGGCAATCAGCCCCAGCATTTT
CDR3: CSAKVGTGGNQPQHF

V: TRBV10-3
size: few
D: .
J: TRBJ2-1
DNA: TGTGCCATCAGTGGAGTCCCCACAAGGGACAATGAGCAGTTCTTC
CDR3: CAISGVPTRDNEQFF

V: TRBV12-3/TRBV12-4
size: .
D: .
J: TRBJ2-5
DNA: TGTGCCAGCAGTTTGGGATTTCTGGAGACCCAGTACTTC
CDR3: CASSLGFLETQYF

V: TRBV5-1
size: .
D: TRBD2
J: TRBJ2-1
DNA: TGCGCCAGCAGCTTGGCTAGCGGGGAAAACAATGAGCAGTTCTTC
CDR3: CASSLASGENNEQFF

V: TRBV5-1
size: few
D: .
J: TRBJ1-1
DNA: TGCGCCAGCCATCAACAGGGCAGGAACACTGAAGCTTTCTTT
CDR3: CASHQQGRNTEAFF

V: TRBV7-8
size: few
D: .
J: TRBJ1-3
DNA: TGTGCCAGCAGCCCGCGGCAGGGAAGAAACACCATATATTTT
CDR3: CASSPRQGRNTIYF

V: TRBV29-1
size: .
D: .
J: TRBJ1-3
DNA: TGCAGCGTTGATGGGGCTGGAAACACCATATATTTT
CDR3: CSVDGAGNTIYF

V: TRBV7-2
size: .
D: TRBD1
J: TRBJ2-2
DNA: TGTGCCAGCAGCCCGAGAACAGGGGCCAAGAACACCGGGGAGCTGTTTTTT
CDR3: CASSPRTGAKNTGELFF

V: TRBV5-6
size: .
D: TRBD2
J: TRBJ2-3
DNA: TGTGCCAGCAGCTTGGTAACTAGCGGCACAGATACGCAGTATTTT
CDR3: CASSLVTSGTDTQYF

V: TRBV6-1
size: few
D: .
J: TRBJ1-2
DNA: TGTGCCAGCAGAACCGGCCACGGACTGAACTATGGCTACACCTTC
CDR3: CASRTGHGLNYGYTF

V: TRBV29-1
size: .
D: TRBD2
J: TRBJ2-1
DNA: TGCAGCGTTGATTCTGTAGCGGGAGTGAGCAATGAGCAGTTCTTC
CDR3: CSVDSVAGVSNEQFF

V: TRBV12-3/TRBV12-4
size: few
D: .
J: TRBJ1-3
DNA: TGTGCCAGCAGTTTACTCCTAGGAAGGGTCAGCTCTGGAAACACCATATATTTT
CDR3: CASSLLLGRVSSGNTIYF

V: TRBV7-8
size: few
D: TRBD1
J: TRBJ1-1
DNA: TGTGCCAGCAGCTTGACAGGGCGGGGTGAAGCTTTCTTT
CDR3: CASSLTGRGEAFF

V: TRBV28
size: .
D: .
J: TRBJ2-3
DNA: TGTGCCAGCAAGACGGAGCCCACAGATACGCAGTATTTT
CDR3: CASKTEPTDTQYF

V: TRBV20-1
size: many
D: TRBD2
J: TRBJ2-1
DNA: TGCAGTGCTAGAGATAGGACTAGCGGGAGTGGTGAGCAGTTCTTC
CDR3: CSARDRTSGSGEQFF

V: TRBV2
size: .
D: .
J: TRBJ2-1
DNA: TGTGCCAGCAGTAGACTTCCGAGCTCCTACAATGAGCAGTTCTTC
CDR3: CASSRLPSSYNEQFF

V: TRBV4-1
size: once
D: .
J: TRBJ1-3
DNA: TGCGCCAGCAGCCAACCGGTCGGCCGCCGGGTGGGAATCACCATATATTTT
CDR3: CASSQPVGRRVGITIYF

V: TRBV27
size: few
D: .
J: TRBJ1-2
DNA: TGTGCCAGCAGTCAATCCCGAACTTTAGGACTCGGAGCTAACTATGGCTACACCTTC
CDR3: CASSQSRTLGLGANYGYTF

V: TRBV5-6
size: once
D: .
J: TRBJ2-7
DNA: TGTGCCAGCAGCTTGACCCTGAGGGAGGAGCAGTACTTC
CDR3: CASSLTLREEQYF

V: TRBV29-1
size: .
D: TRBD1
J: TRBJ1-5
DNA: TGCAGCGTTGAGGCGGGACAGGGGGATCAGCCCCAGCATTTT
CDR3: CSVEAGQGDQPQHF

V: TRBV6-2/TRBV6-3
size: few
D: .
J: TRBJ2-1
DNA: TGTGCCAGTGAACAGGGTGATGAGCAGTTCTTC
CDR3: CASEQGDEQFF

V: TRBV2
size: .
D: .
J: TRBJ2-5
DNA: TGTGCCAGCGGGGCGACAGGAGAGACCCAGTACTTC
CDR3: CASGATGETQYF

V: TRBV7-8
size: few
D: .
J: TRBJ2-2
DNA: TGTGCCAGCAGCTTAGATAAGAGGAAGTTATCGGGCGGGGAGCTGTTTTTT
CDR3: CASSLDKRKLSGGELFF

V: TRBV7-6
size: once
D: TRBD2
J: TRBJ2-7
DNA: TGTGCCAGCAGCTCTCCGGGACTATCCTATGACGAGCAGTACTTC
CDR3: CASSSPGLSYDEQYF

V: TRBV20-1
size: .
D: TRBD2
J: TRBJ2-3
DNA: TGCAGTGCCACCTGGGCACTAGCGGGAGGTAACACAGATACGCAGTATTTT
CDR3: CSATWALAGGNTDTQYF

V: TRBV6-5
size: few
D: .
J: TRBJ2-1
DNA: TGTGCCAGCAGACCAGCCCACTTTGCGGATGAGCAGTTCTTC
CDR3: CASRPAHFADEQFF